This T cell receptor beta chain is from a study of early T cells in non-severe SARS-CoV-2 infection. Study context: The input, bulk RNA from unsorted whole blood, was sequenced, and chains were unpaired. Findings of the study overall: Using VDJdb, the matching emphasized anti-spike CD8 responses while missing private and CD4 specificities.

CDR1 MNHNS and CDR2 SASEGT come from the germline V gene. The CDR3 consists of 12 residues. V lost 8 bases and J 3 bases, leaving 10 bases between the germline ends. Individual cDNA molecules received unique molecular identifiers. TCRdb called the 5' RACE reads again in MiXCR, with one record for every CDR3 protein. This sample has roughly 66,000 distinct CDR3 sequences, with roughly 10% found just once. This clonotype was counted many times. Antigen unknown. The specimen sequenced was whole blood. The receptor's source is an adult who was a healthcare worker with PCR-confirmed SARS-CoV-2 infection or an uninfected control (not recorded which). V is TRBV6-1 and J is TRBJ1-1; D is undetermined. The CDR3 spells CASCTADTEAFF. For the CDR3, the DNA is TGTGCCAGCTGTACCGCCGACACTGAAGCTTTCTTT.